Below, 3 T cell receptor beta chains from the same sample are listed, as sequenced in a study of blood T cell repertoires in COVID-19. Assay: immunoSEQ multiplex PCR; the TCRdb copy retains only in-frame clones and omits some. The sample lists around 620,000 clones, around 90% occurring once. The source material was peripheral blood. The receptor set was obtained from a woman between 18 and 29 years old with acute or convalescent COVID-19.

The rearrangement joins TRBV6-6 to TRBJ1-3; D may be TRBD1 (6 bases). The CDR3 is 15 amino acids. V lost 5 bases and J lost 2, with 13 bases in between. Germline CDR1 and CDR2: MNHNY and SVGAGI (reference sequence). The CDR3 protein is CASSRSTGTGNTIYF. CDR3 sequence (DNA): TGTGCCAGCAGTCGATCCACAGGGACTGGAAACACCATATATTTT.

The chain has TRBV29-1 and TRBJ1-5; 11 bases fit TRBD1. Germline V gene sequence: CDR1 SQVTM, CDR2 ANQGSEA. CDR3 length: 16 amino acids. With V trimmed by 1 base and J by 5 bases, 7 bases remained unmatched. CDR3 loop: CSVEVHPGQGDQPQHF. The CDR3 region has the DNA TGCAGCGTTGAAGTTCACCCGGGACAGGGGGATCAGCCCCAGCATTTT.

This chain links TRBV29-1 with TRBJ1-2; D gene uncertain. The CDR3 extends over 13 amino acids. V dropped 3 bases and J dropped 3 bases, with 11 bases sitting between them. The germline V gene encodes CDR1 SQVTM and CDR2 ANQGSEA. The CDR3 coding sequence is TGCAGCGTTGAGAGGGTAGAGGACTATGGCTACACCTTC. Its translation: CSVERVEDYGYTF.